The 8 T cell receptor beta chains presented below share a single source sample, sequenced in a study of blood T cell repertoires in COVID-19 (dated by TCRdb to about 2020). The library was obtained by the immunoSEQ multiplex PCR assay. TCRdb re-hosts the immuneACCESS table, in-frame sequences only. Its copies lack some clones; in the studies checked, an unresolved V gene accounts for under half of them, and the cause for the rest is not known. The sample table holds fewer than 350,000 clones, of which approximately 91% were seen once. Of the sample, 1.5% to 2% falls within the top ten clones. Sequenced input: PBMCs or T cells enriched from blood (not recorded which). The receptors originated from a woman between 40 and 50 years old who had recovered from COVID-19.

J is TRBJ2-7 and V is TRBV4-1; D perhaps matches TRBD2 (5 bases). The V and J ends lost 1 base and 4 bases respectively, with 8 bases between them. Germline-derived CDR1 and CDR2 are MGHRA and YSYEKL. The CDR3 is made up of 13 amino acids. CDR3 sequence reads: CASSQVLAYEQYF. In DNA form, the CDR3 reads TGCGCCAGCAGCCAAGTCCTAGCTTACGAGCAGTACTTC.

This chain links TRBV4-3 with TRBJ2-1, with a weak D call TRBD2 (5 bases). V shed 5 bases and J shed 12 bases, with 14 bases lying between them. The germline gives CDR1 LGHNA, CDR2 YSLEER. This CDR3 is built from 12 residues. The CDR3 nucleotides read TGCGCCAGCAGCTCACGCAACGGGATGCAGTTCTTC. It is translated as CASSSRNGMQFF.

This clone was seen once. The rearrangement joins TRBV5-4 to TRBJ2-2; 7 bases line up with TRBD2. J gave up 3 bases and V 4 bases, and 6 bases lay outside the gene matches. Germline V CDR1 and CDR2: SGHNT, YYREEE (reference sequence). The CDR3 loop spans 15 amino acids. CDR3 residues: CASSTGGLHTGELFF. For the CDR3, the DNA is TGTGCCAGCAGCACGGGGGGACTTCACACCGGGGAGCTGTTTTTT.

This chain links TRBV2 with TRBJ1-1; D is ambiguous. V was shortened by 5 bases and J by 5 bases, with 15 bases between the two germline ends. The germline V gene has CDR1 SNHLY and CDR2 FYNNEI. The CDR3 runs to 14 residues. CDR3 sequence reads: CASSLIGAGTEAFF. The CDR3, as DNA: TGTGCCAGCAGTTTGATAGGCGCCGGGACTGAAGCTTTCTTT.

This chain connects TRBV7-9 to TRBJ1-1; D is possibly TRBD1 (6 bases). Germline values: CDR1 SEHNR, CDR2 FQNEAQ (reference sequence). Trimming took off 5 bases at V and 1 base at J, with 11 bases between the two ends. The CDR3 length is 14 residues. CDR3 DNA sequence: TGTGCCAGCAGCCCCCAACAGGGGAACACTGAAGCTTTCTTT. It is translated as CASSPQQGNTEAFF.

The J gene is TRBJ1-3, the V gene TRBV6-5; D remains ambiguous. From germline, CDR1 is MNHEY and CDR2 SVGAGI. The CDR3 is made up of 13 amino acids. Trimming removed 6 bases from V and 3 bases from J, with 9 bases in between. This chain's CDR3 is CASRPTYGNTIYF. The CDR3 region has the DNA TGTGCCAGCAGGCCTACTTATGGAAACACCATATATTTT.

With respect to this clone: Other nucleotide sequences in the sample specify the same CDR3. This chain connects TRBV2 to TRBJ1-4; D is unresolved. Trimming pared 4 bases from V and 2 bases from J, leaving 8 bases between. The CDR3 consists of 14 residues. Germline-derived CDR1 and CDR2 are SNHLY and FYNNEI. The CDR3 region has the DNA TGTGCCAGCAGTGCGGAGACCACTAATGAAAAACTGTTTTTT. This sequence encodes CASSAETTNEKLFF.

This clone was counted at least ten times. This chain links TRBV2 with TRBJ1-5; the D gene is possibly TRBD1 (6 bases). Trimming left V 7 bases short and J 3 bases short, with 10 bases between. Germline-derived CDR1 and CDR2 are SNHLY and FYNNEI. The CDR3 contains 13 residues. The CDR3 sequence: CASKRDNNQPQHF. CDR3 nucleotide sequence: TGTGCCAGCAAACGGGACAACAATCAGCCCCAGCATTTT.